Listed below are T cell receptor beta chains from one sample, sequenced in a study of vaccination and CD4 T cells after COVID-19. These receptors lack a known antigen. Via MiXCR, TCRdb re-called the PCR reads, giving one row per CDR3 protein. Found here are 14,000 to 15,000 distinct CDR3 sequences, approximately 40% of them singletons; the top ten hold roughly 8%. The specimen sequenced was CD4+ T cells from blood, cultured in vitro. Source of these receptors: a human donor who had recovered from COVID-19. Each CDR3 is given with its conserved first and last residue. Each record gives: V gene, D gene, J gene, CDR3 protein. The D gene is left open where the match is weak.

V gene: TRBV6-1; D gene: .; J gene: TRBJ1-1; CDR3 protein: CASIDRQGRKAFF
V gene: TRBV28; D gene: TRBD2; J gene: TRBJ2-5; CDR3 protein: CASSSPGLEETQYF
V gene: TRBV28; D gene: .; J gene: TRBJ2-7; CDR3 protein: CASRAGDGRWGEQYF
V gene: TRBV10-1; D gene: .; J gene: TRBJ2-3; CDR3 protein: CASTPGGITDTQYF
V gene: TRBV5-1; D gene: .; J gene: TRBJ2-5; CDR3 protein: CASSSWGGETQYF
V gene: TRBV20-1; D gene: TRBD2; J gene: TRBJ2-6; CDR3 protein: CSAPRAGTSSGANVLTF
V gene: TRBV20-1; D gene: TRBD1; J gene: TRBJ2-6; CDR3 protein: CSASRGQGLGANVLTF
V gene: TRBV6-1; D gene: .; J gene: TRBJ1-2; CDR3 protein: CAISTNALKGDYGYTF
V gene: TRBV7-2; D gene: .; J gene: TRBJ2-2; CDR3 protein: CASSLHGTSNTGELFF
V gene: TRBV11-2; D gene: .; J gene: TRBJ1-2; CDR3 protein: CTSSWGGVNYGYTF
V gene: TRBV27; D gene: .; J gene: TRBJ1-1; CDR3 protein: CASTSLGGGGTEAFF
V gene: TRBV24-1; D gene: TRBD2; J gene: TRBJ2-1; CDR3 protein: CATSEAGTSGINEQFF
V gene: TRBV5-1; D gene: .; J gene: TRBJ1-1; CDR3 protein: CASSLDGGSMNTEAFF
V gene: TRBV20-1; D gene: TRBD1; J gene: TRBJ1-5; CDR3 protein: CSAKKQGVNSNQPQHF
V gene: TRBV6-1; D gene: .; J gene: TRBJ1-1; CDR3 protein: CASSESRGRMNTEAFF
V gene: TRBV21-1; D gene: .; J gene: TRBJ1-2; CDR3 protein: CASSKEASGRTNYGYTF
V gene: TRBV27; D gene: TRBD2; J gene: TRBJ2-7; CDR3 protein: CASSSRGRGGRSYEQYF